The source of this T cell receptor beta chain is a study of T-cell reconstitution after alpha-beta-depleted transplantation in children. Notes on the study in general: As was reported, about two months after transplant, alpha-beta T cells came from several hundred expanded graft clones.

In regard to this clonotype: The antigen is not known.

The authors prepared the TCRbeta library with unique molecular identifiers. TCRdb fed the PCR reads into MiXCR, producing one record per CDR3 protein. The table shows hundreds of thousands of distinct CDR3 sequences, with around 15% occurring only once. Germline-derived CDR1 and CDR2 are SSHAT and FNYEAQ (reference sequence). The CDR3 has 16 residues. Trimming shortened V by 4 bases and J by 5 bases, and 18 bases separated the two germline ends. The specimen was PBMCs, mostly from graft donor cells, collected 360 days after TCRalphabeta/CD19-depleted stem cell transplant. The gene calls are TRBV7-7 and TRBJ2-1; possibly TRBD1 or TRBD2 for D (5 bases each). This TCR was recovered from a boy in the first two years of life who had a stem cell transplant for Wiskott-Aldrich syndrome, so the T cells may come from the graft donor. This chain's CDR3 is CASSSNEGPTDNEQFF. The CDR3 nucleotides read TGTGCCAGCAGCTCGAACGAGGGACCAACAGACAATGAGCAGTTCTTC.